This TCR beta chain was observed in a study of blood T cell repertoires in COVID-19. Across the study: PBMCs, B-cell-depleted T cells, or T cells were the source of the cDNA or gDNA that made up the material.

This CDR3 has 11 amino acids. The V end lost 7 bases, the J end lost 7 bases, and 10 bases lay between the germline ends. Germline assignment: CDR1 MNHEY and CDR2 SVGAGI. Sequencing used immunoSEQ multiplex PCR; TCRdb keeps in-frame clones, though not all of them. The table has approximately 150,000 clones, about 79% seen once. Material for sequencing was peripheral blood. The chain uses TRBV6-5 and TRBJ1-1, with D hard to call. The TCR sequence derives from a woman aged 45-60 years in a cohort sampled during active or convalescent COVID-19. The CDR3 protein is CASKAESEAFF. CDR3 sequence (DNA): TGTGCCAGCAAAGCGGAAAGTGAAGCTTTCTTT.